A selection of T cell receptor beta chains follows, all from one sample in a study of patients and donors after allogeneic stem cell transplantation. Each CDR3 protein is one row after TCRdb ran MiXCR on the RT-PCR reads. The repertoire holds about 90,000 distinct CDR3 sequences, with around 46% as singletons. Sequenced: blood, either unsorted or a sorted T cell fraction (not recorded which). The receptors were sampled from a human donor who was either an allogeneic HSCT recipient or a stem cell or donor lymphocyte infusion donor (not recorded which). It is not recorded whose cells these are; they may come from a transplant donor. CDR3s include the opening cysteine and the closing phenylalanine or tryptophan. A D gene is named only where the DNA matches it firmly. The size entry is marked missing in some rows and otherwise reads once, few, many or a size class.

D gene: TRBD2
V gene: TRBV4-1
clone size: .
J gene: TRBJ2-7
CDR3 protein: CASSQVTSGGLYEQYF
CDR3 DNA: TGCGCCAGCAGCCAAGTTACTAGCGGAGGACTCTACGAGCAGTACTTC

D gene: .
V gene: TRBV20-1
clone size: .
J gene: TRBJ2-4
CDR3 protein: CSASPQGLNIQYF
CDR3 DNA: TGCAGTGCTAGTCCTCAGGGGCTGAACATTCAGTACTTC

D gene: TRBD1
V gene: TRBV7-2
clone size: .
J gene: TRBJ1-2
CDR3 protein: CASSLGDRAYGYTF
CDR3 DNA: TGTGCCAGCAGCTTAGGAGACAGGGCCTATGGCTACACCTTC

D gene: .
V gene: TRBV3-1
clone size: few
J gene: TRBJ2-1
CDR3 protein: CASSQGASSYNEQFF
CDR3 DNA: TGTGCCAGCAGCCAAGGGGCTAGCTCCTACAATGAGCAGTTCTTC

D gene: .
V gene: TRBV20-1
clone size: .
J gene: TRBJ1-6
CDR3 protein: CSATPLSSYNSPLHF
CDR3 DNA: TGCAGTGCAACCCCTTTGAGCTCCTATAATTCACCCCTCCACTTT

D gene: .
V gene: TRBV5-1
clone size: many
J gene: TRBJ1-2
CDR3 protein: CASSLGTGNYGYTF
CDR3 DNA: TGCGCCAGCAGCTTGGGTACGGGCAACTATGGCTACACCTTC

D gene: .
V gene: TRBV12-3/TRBV12-4
clone size: few
J gene: TRBJ1-5
CDR3 protein: CASSTSSNQPQHF
CDR3 DNA: TGTGCCAGCAGCACCAGTAGCAATCAGCCCCAGCATTTT

D gene: TRBD1
V gene: TRBV11-2
clone size: .
J gene: TRBJ2-1
CDR3 protein: CASSLATGGLRVSSYNEQFF
CDR3 DNA: TGTGCCAGCAGCTTAGCGACAGGGGGCTTGCGGGTAAGCTCCTACAATGAGCAGTTCTTC

D gene: .
V gene: TRBV20-1
clone size: .
J gene: TRBJ1-2
CDR3 protein: CSAIPFSGRTLYGYTF
CDR3 DNA: TGCAGTGCTATTCCTTTTTCGGGCAGGACGCTCTATGGCTACACCTTC

D gene: TRBD1
V gene: TRBV7-2
clone size: .
J gene: TRBJ2-3
CDR3 protein: CASSATQQGRDTQYF
CDR3 DNA: TGTGCCAGCAGCGCGACGCAACAGGGGCGAGATACGCAGTATTTT

D gene: .
V gene: TRBV28
clone size: .
J gene: TRBJ2-7
CDR3 protein: CASSSGTPLYEQYF
CDR3 DNA: TGTGCCAGCAGTTCGGGGACACCACTCTACGAGCAGTACTTC

D gene: .
V gene: TRBV10-3
clone size: .
J gene: TRBJ1-5
CDR3 protein: CAISAGGNQPQHF
CDR3 DNA: TGTGCCATCAGTGCGGGGGGCAATCAGCCCCAGCACTTT

D gene: TRBD2
V gene: TRBV6-5
clone size: .
J gene: TRBJ2-5
CDR3 protein: CASSLTSGRYQETQYF
CDR3 DNA: TGTGCCAGCAGCCTCACTAGCGGGAGGTACCAAGAGACCCAGTACTTC

D gene: .
V gene: TRBV6-2/TRBV6-3
clone size: .
J gene: TRBJ1-2
CDR3 protein: CASSYLFDGLTYGYTF
CDR3 DNA: TGTGCCAGCAGTTACTTGTTTGACGGGTTAACCTATGGCTACACCTTC

D gene: .
V gene: TRBV20-1
clone size: .
J gene: TRBJ1-5
CDR3 protein: CSAGGDQPQHF
CDR3 DNA: TGCAGTGCTGGAGGGGATCAGCCCCAGCATTTT

D gene: .
V gene: TRBV9
clone size: .
J gene: TRBJ1-4
CDR3 protein: CASSVDSFNEKLFF
CDR3 DNA: TGTGCCAGCAGCGTTGACAGTTTTAATGAAAAACTGTTTTTT

D gene: .
V gene: TRBV27
clone size: .
J gene: TRBJ2-7
CDR3 protein: CASSLHRLVGSYEQYF
CDR3 DNA: TGTGCCAGCAGCCTACACCGACTAGTTGGTTCCTACGAGCAGTACTTC

D gene: TRBD1
V gene: TRBV10-3
clone size: .
J gene: TRBJ1-4
CDR3 protein: CAISEGNEQGDEKLFF
CDR3 DNA: TGTGCCATCAGTGAGGGAAACGAACAGGGGGACGAAAAACTGTTTTTT

D gene: .
V gene: TRBV28
clone size: .
J gene: TRBJ1-2
CDR3 protein: CASLDTGAEGYTF
CDR3 DNA: TGTGCCAGCCTCGATACGGGGGCCGAAGGCTACACCTTC

D gene: TRBD1
V gene: TRBV3-1
clone size: .
J gene: TRBJ1-1
CDR3 protein: CASSQDDGPPGQGMNTEAFF
CDR3 DNA: TGTGCCAGCAGCCAAGATGACGGGCCACCGGGACAGGGGATGAACACTGAAGCTTTCTTT

D gene: .
V gene: TRBV9
clone size: .
J gene: TRBJ1-1
CDR3 protein: CASSHMALMNTEAFF
CDR3 DNA: TGTGCCAGCAGCCACATGGCCCTCATGAACACTGAAGCTTTCTTT

D gene: TRBD1
V gene: TRBV7-9
clone size: few
J gene: TRBJ1-1
CDR3 protein: CASSSLAGGRNTEAFF
CDR3 DNA: TGTGCCAGCAGCTCATTAGCAGGGGGCCGGAACACTGAAGCTTTCTTT

D gene: TRBD1
V gene: TRBV28
clone size: few
J gene: TRBJ1-4
CDR3 protein: CASRVPPGQENEKLFF
CDR3 DNA: TGTGCCAGCAGAGTACCGCCGGGACAGGAGAATGAAAAACTGTTTTTT

D gene: .
V gene: TRBV10-3
clone size: .
J gene: TRBJ1-5
CDR3 protein: CAISEQVFNWNRNQPQHF
CDR3 DNA: TGTGCCATCAGTGAGCAGGTATTCAATTGGAACCGCAATCAGCCCCAGCATTTT

D gene: TRBD1
V gene: TRBV4-3
clone size: few
J gene: TRBJ1-1
CDR3 protein: CASSRDRGLNTEAFF
CDR3 DNA: TGCGCCAGCAGCCGAGACAGGGGGCTTAACACTGAAGCTTTCTTT

D gene: TRBD1
V gene: TRBV7-9
clone size: .
J gene: TRBJ1-2
CDR3 protein: CASSLNPDRDPGYTF
CDR3 DNA: TGTGCCAGCAGCTTAAACCCGGACAGGGATCCCGGCTACACCTTC

D gene: TRBD2
V gene: TRBV12-3/TRBV12-4
clone size: .
J gene: TRBJ2-1
CDR3 protein: CASSTPRRSGRVYNEQFF
CDR3 DNA: TGTGCCAGCAGCACCCCGCGAAGGAGCGGGAGGGTGTACAATGAGCAGTTCTTC

D gene: TRBD1
V gene: TRBV20-1
clone size: .
J gene: TRBJ1-6
CDR3 protein: CSANLPVTGVSSYNSPLHF
CDR3 DNA: TGCAGTGCTAACCTCCCCGTGACAGGGGTCAGCTCCTATAATTCACCCCTCCACTTT

D gene: .
V gene: TRBV10-3
clone size: .
J gene: TRBJ1-5
CDR3 protein: CAISDGRKDQPQHF
CDR3 DNA: TGTGCCATCAGTGATGGCAGGAAGGACCAGCCCCAGCATTTT

D gene: .
V gene: TRBV9
clone size: .
J gene: TRBJ2-1
CDR3 protein: CASSVEWTGEQFF
CDR3 DNA: TGTGCCAGCAGCGTAGAGTGGACGGGTGAGCAGTTCTTC

D gene: TRBD1
V gene: TRBV6-6
clone size: few
J gene: TRBJ1-5
CDR3 protein: CASSSGQGISQPQHF
CDR3 DNA: TGTGCCAGCAGTTCCGGACAGGGAATAAGTCAGCCCCAGCATTTT

D gene: .
V gene: TRBV11-2
clone size: .
J gene: TRBJ1-6
CDR3 protein: CASSLVRADTSPLHF
CDR3 DNA: TGTGCCAGCAGCTTAGTACGGGCAGATACTTCACCCCTCCACTTT

D gene: .
V gene: TRBV12-3/TRBV12-4
clone size: .
J gene: TRBJ1-1
CDR3 protein: CASSLVQGGAFF
CDR3 DNA: TGTGCCAGCAGTTTAGTTCAGGGTGGAGCTTTCTTT

D gene: .
V gene: TRBV10-3
clone size: .
J gene: TRBJ1-5
CDR3 protein: CASRSSLDGDQPQHF
CDR3 DNA: TGTGCCTCCCGCTCGTCCCTGGACGGTGATCAGCCCCAGCATTTT

D gene: .
V gene: TRBV29-1
clone size: .
J gene: TRBJ2-3
CDR3 protein: CSVLGPREDTQYF
CDR3 DNA: TGCAGCGTTTTAGGACCTCGGGAAGATACGCAGTATTTT

D gene: TRBD1
V gene: TRBV5-1
clone size: .
J gene: TRBJ1-2
CDR3 protein: CASSWGQDGYTF
CDR3 DNA: TGCGCCAGCAGCTGGGGACAGGACGGCTACACCTTC

D gene: .
V gene: TRBV20-1
clone size: once
J gene: TRBJ2-7
CDR3 protein: CSAGRILSPEQYF
CDR3 DNA: TGCAGTGCTGGAAGGATACTAAGTCCCGAGCAGTACTTC

D gene: .
V gene: TRBV27
clone size: .
J gene: TRBJ1-2
CDR3 protein: CASSLSRGGNYGYTF
CDR3 DNA: TGTGCCAGCAGTTTATCGAGGGGGGGAAACTATGGCTACACCTTC

D gene: .
V gene: TRBV10-3
clone size: .
J gene: TRBJ1-1
CDR3 protein: CASGVLGTEAFF
CDR3 DNA: TGTGCCTCAGGGGTATTGGGCACTGAAGCTTTCTTT

D gene: .
V gene: TRBV19
clone size: .
J gene: TRBJ2-3
CDR3 protein: CASSISGARDTQYF
CDR3 DNA: TGTGCCAGTAGTATCAGTGGGGCTCGGGATACGCAGTATTTT

D gene: TRBD2
V gene: TRBV11-2
clone size: .
J gene: TRBJ2-2
CDR3 protein: CASRKPGLAGGKKTGELFF
CDR3 DNA: TGTGCCAGCAGAAAACCGGGACTAGCGGGAGGGAAGAAAACCGGGGAGCTGTTTTTT

D gene: .
V gene: TRBV5-4
clone size: .
J gene: TRBJ1-2
CDR3 protein: CASSLPGVHGYTF
CDR3 DNA: TGTGCCAGCAGCTTGCCGGGGGTGCATGGCTACACCTTC

D gene: .
V gene: TRBV5-6
clone size: .
J gene: TRBJ2-5
CDR3 protein: CASSSSSQETQYF
CDR3 DNA: TGTGCCAGCAGCTCGAGCAGCCAAGAGACCCAGTACTTC

D gene: TRBD1
V gene: TRBV29-1
clone size: .
J gene: TRBJ1-3
CDR3 protein: CSAQTGVRNTIYF
CDR3 DNA: TGCAGCGCCCAAACAGGGGTGAGAAACACCATATATTTT

D gene: TRBD1
V gene: TRBV29-1
clone size: few
J gene: TRBJ1-4
CDR3 protein: CSVVGRQGGSTNEKLFF
CDR3 DNA: TGCAGCGTTGTTGGGAGACAGGGTGGATCGACTAATGAAAAACTGTTTTTT

D gene: .
V gene: TRBV20-1
clone size: .
J gene: TRBJ2-4
CDR3 protein: CSASRYYKNIQYF
CDR3 DNA: TGCAGTGCTAGCAGATATTACAAAAACATTCAGTACTTC

D gene: .
V gene: TRBV21-1
clone size: .
J gene: TRBJ1-5
CDR3 protein: CASSKEDRKDVQPQHF
CDR3 DNA: TGTGCCAGCAGCAAAGAGGACCGCAAAGATGTACAGCCCCAGCATTTT

D gene: TRBD1
V gene: TRBV12-3/TRBV12-4
clone size: .
J gene: TRBJ1-2
CDR3 protein: CASSRTGTAGYTF
CDR3 DNA: TGTGCCAGCAGCCGGACAGGTACGGCGGGCTACACCTTC

D gene: TRBD1
V gene: TRBV19
clone size: .
J gene: TRBJ1-1
CDR3 protein: CASSIGRQGAGAFF
CDR3 DNA: TGTGCCAGTAGTATAGGGAGACAGGGGGCTGGAGCTTTCTTT

D gene: .
V gene: TRBV20-1
clone size: .
J gene: TRBJ1-5
CDR3 protein: CSATRQDNQPQHF
CDR3 DNA: TGCAGTGCTACCCGACAGGACAATCAGCCCCAGCATTTT

D gene: .
V gene: TRBV4-3
clone size: few
J gene: TRBJ1-1
CDR3 protein: CASSQEGGAEAFF
CDR3 DNA: TGCGCCAGCAGCCAAGAAGGGGGGGCTGAAGCTTTCTTT

D gene: .
V gene: TRBV20-1
clone size: .
J gene: TRBJ1-5
CDR3 protein: CSARRGIQPQHF
CDR3 DNA: TGCAGTGCTAGGAGGGGGATTCAGCCCCAGCATTTT

D gene: TRBD2
V gene: TRBV12-3/TRBV12-4
clone size: few
J gene: TRBJ2-1
CDR3 protein: CASSLAERLAVFF
CDR3 DNA: TGTGCCAGCAGTTTAGCGGAGCGGCTAGCGGTGTTCTTC

D gene: .
V gene: TRBV20-1
clone size: .
J gene: TRBJ1-1
CDR3 protein: CSARVGTTNTEAFF
CDR3 DNA: TGCAGTGCTAGAGTGGGGACAACTAACACTGAAGCTTTCTTT

D gene: .
V gene: TRBV2
clone size: .
J gene: TRBJ2-5
CDR3 protein: CASRAGTQYF
CDR3 DNA: TGTGCCAGCAGGGCGGGGACCCAGTACTTC